Sequencing of this TCR beta chain was carried out in a study of T-cell reconstitution after alpha-beta-depleted transplantation in children. Findings of the study overall: A year post-transplant, T-cell counts and diversity derived mostly from newly produced T cells. The study reportedly traced alpha-beta T cells about two months after transplant to several hundred expanded graft clones. Surviving recipient T cells and intrathymic progenitors accounted for some patients' high TCRbeta diversity at day 60.

The CDR3 loop spans 14 amino acids. V lost 1 base and J lost 2, with 8 bases in between. Germline CDR1 MDHEN, CDR2 SYDVKM. This sample's TCRbeta library carried unique molecular identifier barcodes. TCRdb fed the PCR reads into MiXCR, producing one record per CDR3 protein. The sample has hundreds of thousands of distinct CDR3 sequences; around 13% are singletons. This clonotype has at least ten counts. Antigen specificity is unknown. The input for sequencing was PBMCs, mostly from graft donor cells, taken 360 days after TCRalphabeta/CD19-depleted stem cell transplant. The source of this sequence is a male patient aged 10-17 years who had a stem cell transplant for acute myeloid leukemia, so the T cells may come from the graft donor. The chain is built from TRBV28 and TRBJ2-5; no reliable D call. The CDR3 is CASSLLAVQETQYF. The CDR3 bases are TGTGCCAGCAGTTTATTGGCGGTACAAGAGACCCAGTACTTC.